This TCR beta chain derives from a study of blood T cell repertoires in COVID-19. On the study more broadly: The cDNA or gDNA used as material had been derived from T cells, B-cell-depleted T cells, or PBMCs.

This clone was counted once. The CDR3 is 15 amino acids. V lost 10 bases to trimming and J lost 0 bases, with 18 bases between them. In germline, CDR1 is MNHEY, CDR2 SVGAGI. Per the study methods: Quantification of nucleated cells was approximated via reference gene primer amplification. Produced via immunoSEQ multiplex PCR; TCRdb's table is partial and in-frame only. That table is the source of V, J and clone size, and D and trimming were worked out from the DNA. The table shows hundreds of thousands of clones, with 82% occurring only once. This chain connects TRBV6-5 to TRBJ1-1; D is unclear. This TCR came from a woman aged 70-85 years with acute or convalescent COVID-19. The sequenced sample was peripheral blood. This CDR3 is CATHQVNGLNTEAFF. The CDR3 DNA reads as TGTGCCACCCACCAAGTAAACGGGTTGAACACTGAAGCTTTCTTT.